The rows below give T cell receptor beta chains drawn from one sample of a study of cytomegalovirus exposure and HLA in healthy donors. Libraries were prepared by immunoSEQ multiplex PCR; TCRdb keeps only in-frame clonotypes and omits some of them. The sample includes approximately 280,000 clones, 65% to 90% of them seen just once. Sequencing input: PBMCs. The receptor source for this set is a woman aged 18-29 years in good health and CMV-seronegative. Each CDR3 is given with its conserved first and last residue. Fields, in order: J gene, V gene, D gene, clone size, CDR3 DNA, CDR3 protein. D genes are given only for firm matches. Not every row has a clone size; where given, it reads once, few, many or a size class.

>TRBJ2-3|TRBV6-8|TRBD2|.
TGTGCCAGCAGTTACCCGGGGGTAGCGGGAGGAAAAGATACGCAGTATTTT
CASSYPGVAGGKDTQYF
>TRBJ2-3|TRBV2|.|.
TGTGCCAGCAGTAATCCTAGCGACCTTTCGAACGTGGATACGCAGTATTTT
CASSNPSDLSNVDTQYF
>TRBJ2-1|TRBV19|TRBD2|.
TGTGCCAGTAGACACACTAGCGGGGCCTACAATGAGCAGTTCTTC
CASRHTSGAYNEQFF
>TRBJ2-1|TRBV7-7|TRBD2|.
TGTGCTAGCAGCTCAGCTAGCGGGGAAGTCTCCTACAATGAGCAGTTCTTC
CASSSASGEVSYNEQFF
>TRBJ1-6|TRBV18|TRBD1|.
TGTGCCAGCTCACCAGTGACAGGGATGTATAATTCACCCCTCCACTTT
CASSPVTGMYNSPLHF
>TRBJ2-1|TRBV5-1|.|.
TGCGCCAGCAGCTTGGGTGGAGGGAGCAATGAGCAGTTCTTC
CASSLGGGSNEQFF
>TRBJ2-3|TRBV30|TRBD1|.
TGTGCCTGGAGCTGGACAGGGCTTACAGATACGCAGTATTTT
CAWSWTGLTDTQYF
>TRBJ2-1|TRBV18|.|.
TGTGCCAGCTCACCCGGCCCTAGCTCCTACAATGAGCAGTTCTTC
CASSPGPSSYNEQFF
>TRBJ1-5|TRBV6-1|TRBD1|.
TGTGCCAGCACCTGGACAGGGGAAAAAAACCAGCCCCAGCATTTT
CASTWTGEKNQPQHF
>TRBJ2-7|TRBV30|TRBD1|.
TGTGCCTGGAGTGTTGGACAGGGGGTAGAGCAGTACTTC
CAWSVGQGVEQYF
>TRBJ1-6|TRBV7-9|TRBD1|.
TGTGCCAGCAGCTCCCAGGGGGGAAATTCACCCCTCCACTTT
CASSSQGGNSPLHF
>TRBJ2-7|TRBV5-1|TRBD2|.
TGCGCCAGCAGCTTCTCTGCGGGAGATTCGGGAGAGCAGTACTTC
CASSFSAGDSGEQYF
>TRBJ2-3|TRBV5-1|.|.
TGCGCCAGCAGCCTGACTAGTAGGACAGATACGCAGTATTTT
CASSLTSRTDTQYF
>TRBJ1-2|TRBV10-1|TRBD1|few
TGCGCCAGCGGCCGGGACAGGGGCACCTATGGCTACACCTTC
CASGRDRGTYGYTF
>TRBJ1-6|TRBV10-3|.|.
TGTGCCATCAGTGAGTCGAAAGCTAGCGATTCACCCCTCCACTTT
CAISESKASDSPLHF
>TRBJ2-2|TRBV5-5|TRBD1|.
TGTGCCAGCAGCAAAAAAACAGGGGGTACGAACACCGGGGAGCTGTTTTTT
CASSKKTGGTNTGELFF
>TRBJ2-1|TRBV30|.|.
TGTGCCTGGAAAGGAGGTCCAGGCGTGGAGCAGTTCTTC
CAWKGGPGVEQFF
>TRBJ1-2|TRBV11-2|.|.
TGTGCCAGCAGCTTAGAGGGCAGCTTCTATGGCTACACCTTC
CASSLEGSFYGYTF
>TRBJ2-7|TRBV18|TRBD2|.
TGTGCCAGCTCACCACCTAGCGGGGGGGCCCGGGAGCAGTACTTC
CASSPPSGGAREQYF
>TRBJ2-3|TRBV27|TRBD2|.
TGTGCCAGCAGTTCAGGACGAACAGCGGGGGGGCAAGATACGCAGTATTTT
CASSSGRTAGGQDTQYF
>TRBJ2-7|TRBV29-1|.|.
TGCAGCGTTGAAGATCGAGCCTACGAGCAGTACTTC
CSVEDRAYEQYF
>TRBJ2-7|TRBV7-2|.|.
TGTGCCAGCAGCTTACCCTCCAGGCACTACGAGCAGTACTTC
CASSLPSRHYEQYF
>TRBJ2-3|TRBV27|.|.
TGTGCCAGCAGTTTATACCCGGGCACAGATACGCAGTATTTT
CASSLYPGTDTQYF
>TRBJ2-7|TRBV5-1|TRBD1|.
TGCGCCAGCAGCTCCGCGTGGGACAGGGAGGTTCGCGAGCAGTACTTC
CASSSAWDREVREQYF
>TRBJ1-1|TRBV5-1|.|.
TGCGCCAGCAGCTTTGGTGGGGCAGTTGAAGCTTTCTTT
CASSFGGAVEAFF
>TRBJ1-5|TRBV30|TRBD1|.
TGTGCCTGGAGTGAGGACAGGGGGCCTCAGCCCCAGCATTTT
CAWSEDRGPQPQHF
>TRBJ1-2|TRBV4-1|.|few
TGCGCCAGCAGCCTCCTCATCGGCGGGGAGGCCTATGGCTACACCTTC
CASSLLIGGEAYGYTF
>TRBJ1-1|TRBV6-5|.|.
TGTGCCAGCGTTGGTTTTAGGGGCCAGAACACTGAAGCTTTCTTT
CASVGFRGQNTEAFF
>TRBJ1-2|TRBV10-2|TRBD1|.
TGCGCCAGCAGATCCCGGGACAGGGGGTTGTCGGAAGAATATGGCTACACCTTC
CASRSRDRGLSEEYGYTF
>TRBJ1-5|TRBV28|.|.
TGTGCCAGCAGTTTAGAGGGGAGGAGGGTACAGCCCCAGCATTTT
CASSLEGRRVQPQHF
>TRBJ1-1|TRBV6-1|.|once
TGTGCCAGCCTGTTCATCGGGGCTGAAGCTTTCTTT
CASLFIGAEAFF
>TRBJ1-2|TRBV6-5|TRBD1|.
TGTGCCAGCAGTTACCTCGGACAGGGGACCACCTTC
CASSYLGQGTTF
>TRBJ2-3|TRBV27|TRBD1|.
TGTGCCAGCAGTATCCCCGGGACAGGGGCCACAGATACGCAGTATTTT
CASSIPGTGATDTQYF
>TRBJ2-7|TRBV19|TRBD1|.
TGTGCCAGTAGTCCAGGACAGGGGGAAGACGAGCAGTACTTC
CASSPGQGEDEQYF
>TRBJ1-2|TRBV6-5|.|few
TGTGCCAGCCGGCGGATAACTTGGTATGGCTACACCTTC
CASRRITWYGYTF
>TRBJ1-5|TRBV29-1|TRBD1|once
TGCAGCGTAGGACAGGGGTTAAATCAGCCCCAGCATTTT
CSVGQGLNQPQHF
>TRBJ1-2|TRBV7-2|TRBD1|.
TGTGCCAGCAGCTTAGCCGATACCGGGACAGGGGCTTCTGGCTACACCTTC
CASSLADTGTGASGYTF
>TRBJ2-7|TRBV18|TRBD1|.
TGTGCCAGCTCATACGACAGGGTTGGAGAGCAGTACTTC
CASSYDRVGEQYF
>TRBJ2-1|TRBV6-5|TRBD2|.
TGTGCCAGCAGTTACTCAGCGGGAGTTTGGAATGAGCAGTTCTTC
CASSYSAGVWNEQFF
>TRBJ2-2|TRBV6-5|.|.
TGTGCCAGCAGAAGACTTAGCGAGTCAGGGGAGCTGTTTTTT
CASRRLSESGELFF
>TRBJ2-6|TRBV14|.|.
TGTGCCAGCAGCCAAGAGCTTAGCGTCTCTGGGGCCAACGTCCTGACTTTC
CASSQELSVSGANVLTF
>TRBJ2-6|TRBV5-1|.|.
TGCGCCAGCAGCTTGAAGCGGTCAGGGGTTGGGGCCAACGTCCTGACTTTC
CASSLKRSGVGANVLTF
>TRBJ1-1|TRBV9|.|.
TGTGCCAGCAGCGTAAATCGGAACACTGAAGCTTTCTTT
CASSVNRNTEAFF
>TRBJ1-1|TRBV27|.|.
TGTGCCAGCAGTCCCCGCCCACCTAACCGGAACACTGAAGCTTTCTTT
CASSPRPPNRNTEAFF
>TRBJ2-7|TRBV11-3|.|.
TGTGCCAGCAGCCCAGGGGCCGGCTACGAGCAGTACTTC
CASSPGAGYEQYF
>TRBJ2-1|TRBV4-3|TRBD2|.
TGCGCCAGCAGCCACCGGGGGGGCTACAATGAGCAGTTCTTC
CASSHRGGYNEQFF
>TRBJ1-1|TRBV29-1|.|.
TGCAGCGTTTGGGGTGGATGGTTACTAGGGGGGAACACTGAAGCTTTCTTT
CSVWGGWLLGGNTEAFF
>TRBJ1-1|TRBV6-5|TRBD1|.
TGTGCCAGCAGTTACGGCGGGACAGGGATGAACACTGAAGCTTTCTTT
CASSYGGTGMNTEAFF
>TRBJ2-5|TRBV10-2|TRBD1|.
TGCGCCAGCAGTGACCGACAGGGGATGGTGGAGACCCAGTACTTC
CASSDRQGMVETQYF
>TRBJ2-1|TRBV27|.|.
TGTGCCAGCAGCAACCTAGGTACCGGGATCCACAATGAGCAGTTCTTC
CASSNLGTGIHNEQFF
>TRBJ2-2|TRBV7-2|.|once
TGTGCCAGCAGCTCGGGGGAGCTGTTTTTT
CASSSGELFF
>TRBJ1-6|TRBV10-1|.|once
TGCGCCAGCAGTCCTGGTCCGGCCGGGGGACGGAATTCACCCCTCCACTTT
CASSPGPAGGRNSPLHF
>TRBJ1-2|TRBV18|TRBD1|.
TGTGCCAGCTCATCCTCAGGGACAGGGAAGTCGGGCTACACCTTC
CASSSSGTGKSGYTF